The 19 T cell receptor beta chains given below trace back to one sample, sequenced in a study of OX40 agonist ivuxolimab in advanced cancers. Clones were sequenced by immunoSEQ multiplex PCR, and TCRdb holds only the in-frame ones, with some missing. The sample has about 55,000 clones; more than 70% are singletons. The material was CD4+ or CD8+ T cells sorted from blood, obtained in a trial of the OX40 agonist ivuxolimab. These receptors originate from an adult with an advanced solid tumor such as melanoma, head and neck, liver or kidney cancer.

This clone was observed once. V gene TRBV11-2 combines with J gene TRBJ1-2, with a tentative D call TRBD1 (5 bases). The CDR3 runs to 15 residues. V was clipped by 5 bases and J by 2 bases, with 15 bases between them. Germline V gene sequence: CDR1 SGHAT, CDR2 FQNNGV. CDR3 bases: TGTGCCAGCAGCCTAACCTCGCCAGGGAACTATGGCTACACCTTC. It is translated as CASSLTSPGNYGYTF.

This clone was seen only once. V usage is TRBV10-3 and J usage is TRBJ1-2, with D perhaps TRBD1 (6 bases). CDR3 length: 14 amino acids. Germline V gene data show CDR1 as ENHRY and CDR2 as SYGVKD. The ends were cut back, 6 bases at V and 6 bases at J, with 17 bases in the middle. Written as DNA, the CDR3 is TGTGCCATCAGCAAAGGTGGGGGCCAGGATGGCTACACCTTC. Encoded protein: CAISKGGGQDGYTF.

This clone was picked up one time. The gene calls are TRBV9 and TRBJ2-7; the D is unclear. There are 11 residues in the CDR3. Germline V lookup: CDR1 SGDLS, CDR2 YYNGEE. The V end was cut by 2 bases, the J end by 3 bases, with 3 bases between. CDR3 amino acids: CASSVNYEQYF. Written as DNA, the CDR3 is TGTGCCAGCAGCGTCAACTACGAGCAGTACTTC. Full variable domain (rest looked up from reference TRBV9 and TRBJ2-7): DSGVTQTPKHLITATGQRVTLRCSPRSGDLSVYWYQQSLDQGLQFLIQYYNGEERAKGNILERFSAQQFPDLHSELNLSSLELGDSALYFCASSVNYEQYFGPGTRLTVT.

The rearrangement links TRBV9 to TRBJ2-3; 8 nucleotides agree with TRBD1. Trimming at V came to 7 bases and at J to 4 bases, leaving 8 bases not matched to a gene. Germline V gene lookup returns CDR1 SGDLS and CDR2 YYNGEE. CDR3 length: 14 residues. CDR3 region: CASGRTGGSDTQYF. The CDR3 nucleotides read TGTGCCAGCGGTAGAACAGGGGGTTCAGATACGCAGTATTTT.

V and J are TRBV5-1 and TRBJ2-4, with D possibly being TRBD1 or TRBD2 (6 bases each). This CDR3 is 15 amino acids long. Trimming pared 5 bases from V and 0 bases from J, leaving 12 bases between. Germline CDR1 reads SGHRS; CDR2 reads YFSETQ. The CDR3 coding sequence is TGCGCCAGCAGTCTACAGGGAGGAGCCAAAAACATTCAGTACTTC. Amino acids: CASSLQGGAKNIQYF.

This rearrangement joins TRBV27 to TRBJ1-1, with D unclear. Trimming stripped 3 bases from V and 1 base from J, with 9 bases between. Per germline, CDR1 MNHEY and CDR2 SMNVEV (reference sequence). The CDR3 covers 14 residues. CDR3 in DNA: TGTGCCAGCAGTTTCAACAGCCCGAACACTGAAGCTTTCTTT. Amino acids: CASSFNSPNTEAFF.

J is TRBJ2-5 and V is TRBV5-1; D is uncertain. The CDR3 length is 14 residues. The V and J ends lost 0 bases and 4 bases respectively, with 10 bases between them. Germline values: CDR1 SGHRS, CDR2 YFSETQ. CDR3 protein: CASSLGLSPETQYF. The CDR3 bases are TGCGCCAGCAGCTTGGGACTTTCCCCAGAGACCCAGTACTTC.

V usage is TRBV5-1 and J usage is TRBJ2-7, with a possible D match to TRBD1 (6 bases). The CDR3 runs 14 residues. CDR1 is SGHRS and CDR2 is YFSETQ in the germline V gene. V dropped 2 bases and J dropped 2 bases, with 11 bases sitting between them. CDR3: CASSFRDTAYEQYF. In DNA, the CDR3 is TGCGCCAGCAGCTTCCGGGACACTGCCTACGAGCAGTACTTC.

The chain uses TRBV7-8 and TRBJ2-1; D is unclear. There are 13 residues in the CDR3. Germline CDR1 and CDR2: SGHVS and FQNEAQ. With 4 bases removed from V and 8 bases from J, the gap between germline ends came to 12 bases. CDR3 sequence reads: CASSSPARDEQFF. DNA for the CDR3: TGTGCCAGCAGCTCCCCAGCTAGGGATGAGCAGTTCTTC.

In its sample, this clone was seen once. V is TRBV10-3 and J is TRBJ1-2, with TRBD1 matching 8 bases. The trim removed 0 bases at V and 1 base at J, leaving 13 bases unmatched. CDR1 is ENHRY, CDR2 SYGVKD, per germline. The CDR3 extends over 19 amino acids. The CDR3 is CAISESVPRQGTVNYGYTF. CDR3 DNA sequence: TGTGCCATCAGTGAGTCTGTTCCGAGACAGGGGACCGTTAACTATGGCTACACCTTC.

J is TRBJ1-4 and V is TRBV7-7, with no clear D. CDR1 is SSHAT, CDR2 FNYEAQ, per germline (reference sequence). This CDR3 is 13 amino acids long. CDR3: CAIRAPDGEKLFF. CDR3 coding DNA: TGTGCTATTAGGGCTCCCGATGGGGAAAAACTGTTTTTT.

The V and J genes are TRBV27 and TRBJ2-4; perhaps TRBD2 as D (5 bases). Germline CDR1 reads MNHEY; CDR2 reads SMNVEV (reference sequence). The CDR3 loop spans 14 amino acids. Trimming took 6 bases from V and 9 from J, leaving 18 bases between them. CDR3 sequence: CASSPRAAPGIQYF. The CDR3 nucleotides are TGTGCCAGCAGCCCGAGGGCCGCCCCAGGCATTCAGTACTTC.

The gene calls are TRBV7-3 and TRBJ2-7; 8 nucleotides align to TRBD1. Germline-derived CDR1 and CDR2 are SGHTA and FQGTGA. CDR3 length: 15 amino acids. V dropped 2 bases and J dropped 4; count of bases not matched to a gene: 7. The CDR3 sequence: CASSLAPTGVYEQYF. In DNA, the CDR3 is TGTGCCAGCAGCTTAGCCCCGACAGGGGTATACGAGCAGTACTTC.

The chain has TRBV29-1 and TRBJ1-3; unclear D gene. The germline gives CDR1 SQVTM, CDR2 ANQGSEA. The ends were cut back, 4 bases at V and 0 bases at J, with 1 base in the middle. The length of the CDR3 is 11 residues. The CDR3 DNA reads TGCAGCGTTGTCTCTGGAAACACCATATATTTT. It encodes CSVVSGNTIYF.

The V and J genes are TRBV5-1 and TRBJ2-5; 11 nucleotides match TRBD1. CDR3 size: 16 residues. CDR1 SGHRS and CDR2 YFSETQ come from the germline V gene. Trimming took 4 bases from V and 5 from J; bases not matched to a gene: 10. The CDR3 is CASSAGTGGSPETQYF. CDR3 nucleotides: TGCGCCAGCAGCGCCGGGACAGGGGGGTCTCCGGAGACCCAGTACTTC.

V is TRBV21-1 and J is TRBJ2-5; the table assigns TRBD1, which was not confirmed against the DNA. TRBV21-1 constitutes a pseudogene. The length of the CDR3 is 14 residues. In DNA, the CDR3 is TGTGCCAGCAAACCGGACAGTGGCCAGGAGACCCAGTACTTC. It yields the protein CASKPDSGQETQYF.

This clone was seen a few times. The CDR3 loop is CASSDRAREQYF. CDR3 nucleotides: TGTGCCAGCAGTGACAGGGCACGCGAGCAGTACTTC. The chain employs TRBV2 and TRBJ2-7, with D maybe TRBD1 (5 bases). Germline lookup yields CDR1 SNHLY and CDR2 FYNNEI. CDR3 size: 12 residues. With 3 bases removed from V and 6 bases from J, the gap between germline ends came to 9 bases.

The chain has TRBV15 and TRBJ1-4, with 9 bases matching TRBD1. Losses at the gene ends were 3 bases for V and 7 bases for J; bases not matched to a gene: 9. Germline V gives CDR1 LNHNV, CDR2 YYDKDF (reference sequence). The CDR3 runs to 16 residues. In DNA form, the CDR3 reads TGTGCCACCAGCAGGTTTCCGGGACAGGGTGTTGAAAAACTGTTTTTT. This sequence encodes CATSRFPGQGVEKLFF.

The chain carries TRBV7-9 and TRBJ1-6; 9 nucleotides line up with TRBD1. Per germline, CDR1 SEHNR and CDR2 FQNEAQ (reference sequence). V gave up 5 bases and J gave up 5 bases; unmatched junction bases: 4. CDR3 length: 15 residues. The CDR3 sequence is CASSARDRDNSPLHF. CDR3 bases: TGTGCCAGCAGCGCCCGGGACAGGGATAATTCACCCCTCCACTTT.